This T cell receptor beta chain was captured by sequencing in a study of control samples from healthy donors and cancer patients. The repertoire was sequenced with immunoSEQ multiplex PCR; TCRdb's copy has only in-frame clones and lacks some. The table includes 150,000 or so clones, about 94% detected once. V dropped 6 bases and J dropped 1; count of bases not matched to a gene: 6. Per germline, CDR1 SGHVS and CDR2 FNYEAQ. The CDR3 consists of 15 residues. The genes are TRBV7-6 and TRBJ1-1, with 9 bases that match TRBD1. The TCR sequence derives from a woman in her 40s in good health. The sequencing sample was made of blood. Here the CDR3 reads CASRQRQGENTEAFF. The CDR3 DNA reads TGTGCCAGCAGGCAAAGACAGGGGGAGAACACTGAAGCTTTCTTT.